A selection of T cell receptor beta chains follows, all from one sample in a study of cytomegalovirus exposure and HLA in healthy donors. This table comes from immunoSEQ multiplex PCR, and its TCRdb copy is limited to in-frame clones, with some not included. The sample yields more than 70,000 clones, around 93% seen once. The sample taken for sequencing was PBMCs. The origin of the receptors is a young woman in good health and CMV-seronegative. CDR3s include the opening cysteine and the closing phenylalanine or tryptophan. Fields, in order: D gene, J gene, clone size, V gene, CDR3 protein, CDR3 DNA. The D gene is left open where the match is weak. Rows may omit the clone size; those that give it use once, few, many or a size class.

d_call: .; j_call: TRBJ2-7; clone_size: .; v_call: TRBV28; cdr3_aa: CASSNPRRSSYEQYF; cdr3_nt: TGTGCCAGCAGCAACCCTCGACGGAGCTCCTACGAGCAGTACTTC
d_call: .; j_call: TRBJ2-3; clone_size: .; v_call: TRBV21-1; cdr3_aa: CASSKGEFISTDTQYF; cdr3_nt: TGTGCCAGCAGCAAAGGCGAATTCATCAGCACAGATACGCAGTATTTT
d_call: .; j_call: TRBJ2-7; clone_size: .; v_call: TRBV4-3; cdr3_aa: CASSQTASSYEQYF; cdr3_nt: TGCGCCAGCAGCCAGACAGCCAGCTCCTACGAGCAGTACTTC
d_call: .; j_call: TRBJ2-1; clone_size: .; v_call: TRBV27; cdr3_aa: CASSSSSSYNEQFF; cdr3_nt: TGTGCCAGCAGTTCTAGCAGCTCCTACAATGAGCAGTTCTTC
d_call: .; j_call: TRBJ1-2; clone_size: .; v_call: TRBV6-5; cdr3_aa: CASISNYGYTF; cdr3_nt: TGTGCCAGCATCTCTAACTATGGCTACACCTTC
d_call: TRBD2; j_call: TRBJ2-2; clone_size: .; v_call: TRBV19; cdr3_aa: CASSIEASGRGNTGELFF; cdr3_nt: TGTGCCAGTAGTATAGAGGCTAGCGGGAGAGGAAACACCGGGGAGCTGTTTTTT
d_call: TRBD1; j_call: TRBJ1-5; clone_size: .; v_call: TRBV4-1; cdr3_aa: CASSQAETGIQPQHF; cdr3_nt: TGCGCCAGCAGCCAAGCCGAGACAGGGATACAGCCCCAGCATTTT
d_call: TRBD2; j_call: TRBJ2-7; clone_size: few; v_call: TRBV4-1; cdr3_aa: CASSLAGGGEQYF; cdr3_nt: TGCGCCAGCAGCCTAGCGGGGGGAGGCGAGCAGTACTTC
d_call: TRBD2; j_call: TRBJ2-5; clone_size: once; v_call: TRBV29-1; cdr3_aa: CSDQRESGTQYF; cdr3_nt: TGCAGCGACCAGCGGGAGTCGGGGACCCAGTACTTC
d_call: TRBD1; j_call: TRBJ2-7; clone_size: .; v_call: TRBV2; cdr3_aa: CASSELGRGLPTSYEQYF; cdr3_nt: TGTGCCAGCAGTGAATTGGGCAGGGGGCTTCCAACCTCCTACGAGCAGTACTTC
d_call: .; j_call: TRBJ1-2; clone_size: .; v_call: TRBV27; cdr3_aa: CASSDTSYGYTF; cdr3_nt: TGTGCCAGCAGTGACACATCCTATGGCTACACCTTC
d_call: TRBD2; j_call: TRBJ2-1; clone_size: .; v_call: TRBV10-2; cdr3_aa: CASTFSGTSGYNEQFF; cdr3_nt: TGCGCCAGCACCTTCTCCGGGACTAGCGGATACAATGAGCAGTTCTTC
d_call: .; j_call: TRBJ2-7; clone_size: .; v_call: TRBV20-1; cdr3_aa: CSARGIYEQYF; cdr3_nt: TGCAGTGCTCGCGGGATCTACGAGCAGTACTTC
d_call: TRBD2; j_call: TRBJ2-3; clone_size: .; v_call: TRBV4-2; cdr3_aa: CASSPLAGGTDTQYF; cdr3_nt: TGTGCCAGCAGCCCCCTAGCGGGGGGCACAGATACGCAGTATTTT
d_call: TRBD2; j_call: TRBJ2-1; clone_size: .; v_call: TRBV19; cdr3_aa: CASSRLAGDEQFF; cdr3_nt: TGTGCCAGTAGTAGACTAGCGGGGGATGAGCAGTTCTTC
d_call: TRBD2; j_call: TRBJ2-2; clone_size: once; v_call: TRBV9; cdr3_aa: CASSATGGNTGELFF; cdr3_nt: TGTGCCAGCAGCGCCACGGGGGGGAACACCGGGGAGCTGTTTTTT
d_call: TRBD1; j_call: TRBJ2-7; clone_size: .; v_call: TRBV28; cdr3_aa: CASGTVHEEQYF; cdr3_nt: TGTGCCAGCGGGACAGTTCACGAGGAGCAGTACTTC
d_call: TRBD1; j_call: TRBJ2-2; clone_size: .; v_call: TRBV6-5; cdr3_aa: CASTRQGATGELFF; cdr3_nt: TGTGCCAGCACCCGACAGGGGGCGACCGGGGAGCTGTTTTTT
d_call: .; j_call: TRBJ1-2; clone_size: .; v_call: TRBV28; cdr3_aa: CASSLISGANYGYTF; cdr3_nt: TGTGCCAGCAGTTTAATCTCGGGGGCTAACTATGGCTACACCTTC
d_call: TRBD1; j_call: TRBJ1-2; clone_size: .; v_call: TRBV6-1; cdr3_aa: CASRDRGTDGYTF; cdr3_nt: TGTGCCAGCAGGGACAGGGGTACAGATGGCTACACCTTC
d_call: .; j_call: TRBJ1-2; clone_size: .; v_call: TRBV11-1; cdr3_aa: CASSLDGGHSYGYTF; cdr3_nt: TGTGCCAGCAGCTTAGATGGGGGACACAGCTATGGCTACACCTTC
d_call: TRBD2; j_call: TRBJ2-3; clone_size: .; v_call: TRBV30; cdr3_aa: CAWTGGRTSGSRGTDTQYF; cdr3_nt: TGTGCCTGGACGGGAGGGCGGACTAGCGGGAGTAGGGGAACAGATACGCAGTATTTT
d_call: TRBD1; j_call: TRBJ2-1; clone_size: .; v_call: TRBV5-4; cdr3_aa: CASSWPPGTGLSYNEQFF; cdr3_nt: TGTGCCAGCAGCTGGCCCCCCGGGACAGGCCTCTCCTACAATGAGCAGTTCTTC
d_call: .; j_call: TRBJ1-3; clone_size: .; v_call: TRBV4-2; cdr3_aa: CASSQQGTGNTIYF; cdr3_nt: TGTGCCAGCAGCCAACAGGGGACTGGAAACACCATATATTTT
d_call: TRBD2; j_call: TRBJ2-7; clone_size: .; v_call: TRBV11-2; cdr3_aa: CASRRAGSSYEQYF; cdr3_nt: TGTGCCAGCAGACGAGCGGGAAGCTCCTACGAGCAGTACTTC
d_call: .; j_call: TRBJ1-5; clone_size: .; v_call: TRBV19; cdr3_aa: CASTIEGLGNQPQHF; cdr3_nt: TGTGCCAGCACCATTGAGGGATTGGGCAATCAGCCCCAGCATTTT
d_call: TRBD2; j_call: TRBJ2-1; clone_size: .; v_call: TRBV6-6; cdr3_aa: CASTRTGTSAPNEQFF; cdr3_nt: TGTGCCAGCACCAGAACCGGGACTAGCGCCCCCAATGAGCAGTTCTTC
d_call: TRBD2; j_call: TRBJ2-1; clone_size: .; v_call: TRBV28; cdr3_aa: CASSGPGGGRAALHNEQFF; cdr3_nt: TGTGCCAGCAGTGGGCCCGGGGGCGGGAGGGCCGCGTTACACAATGAGCAGTTCTTC
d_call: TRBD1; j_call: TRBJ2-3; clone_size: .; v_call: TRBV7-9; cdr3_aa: CASSLAGTGGMTDTQYF; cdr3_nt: TGTGCCAGCAGCTTAGCCGGGACAGGGGGCATGACAGATACGCAGTATTTT
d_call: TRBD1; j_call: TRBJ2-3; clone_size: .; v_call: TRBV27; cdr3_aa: CASSGDRVSTDTQYF; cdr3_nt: TGTGCCAGCAGTGGGGACAGGGTGAGCACAGATACGCAGTATTTT
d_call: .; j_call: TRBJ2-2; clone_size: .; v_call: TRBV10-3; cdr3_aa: CAIAAAGSTGELFF; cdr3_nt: TGTGCCATCGCCGCAGCAGGGTCCACCGGGGAGCTGTTTTTT
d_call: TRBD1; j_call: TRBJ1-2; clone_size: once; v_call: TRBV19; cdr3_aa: CASSSTRRTGGGYTF; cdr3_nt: TGTGCCAGTAGTTCAACACGCCGGACAGGTGGTGGCTACACCTTC
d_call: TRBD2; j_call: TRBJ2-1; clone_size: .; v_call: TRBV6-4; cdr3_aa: CASSEFPGGGDEQFF; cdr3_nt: TGTGCCAGCAGTGAATTCCCGGGAGGGGGGGATGAGCAGTTCTTC